In this sample, the clone carrying this T cell receptor beta chain turned up a few times. Its specificity is unknown. TCRdb re-analysed the 5' RACE reads in MiXCR, keeping a single row per CDR3 protein. The sample contains a few hundred thousand distinct CDR3 sequences, approximately 8.3% of which appear only once. The donors were all healthy and Caucasian. This sample was taken from a study of identical twins. The germline gives CDR1 DFQATT, CDR2 SNEGSKA (reference sequence). V dropped 5 bases and J dropped 5 bases, with 18 bases sitting between them. The CDR3 runs 14 residues. Study observations and caveats: Memory repertoires showed no such pattern, whereas abundant cord blood beta clonotypes carried fewer insertions.

This same sample was also part of a study on yellow fever vaccine responses in identical twins.

Sequencing input: CD8+ T cells sorted from blood. The sequence was collected from a woman under 30 in good health. This sequence joins TRBV20-1 and TRBJ2-5, with D possibly matching TRBD1 (6 bases). The CDR3 DNA follows: TGCAGTGCTCAGACAGGCCCTGATTGGGAGACCCAGTACTTC. Residues: CSAQTGPDWETQYF.